This entry lists 3 T cell receptor beta chains sequenced from one sample in a study of CD8+ T cells in alopecia areata. RNA extraction was followed by reverse transcription into cDNA, which acted as the sequencing template. Data came from immunoSEQ multiplex PCR; TCRdb stores just in-frame clones and leaves some out. This sample has some 95,000 clones; roughly 40% occur once, and the top ten carry roughly 18%. Treatment reported: oral pan-JAK inhibitor, 5-10 mg twice daily. The sample was CD8+ T cells sorted from blood, taken at week 24, from a patient treated with tofacitinib. All receptors come from a human donor with alopecia areata.

This clone was counted between two and nine times. V usage is TRBV29-1 and J usage is TRBJ2-2; 7 bases are shared with TRBD2. With 3 bases clipped from V and 2 bases from J, the junction kept 3 bases outside the gene matches. Germline-derived CDR1 and CDR2 are SQVTM and ANQGSEA. This CDR3 is built from 14 residues. The CDR3 region has the DNA TGCAGCGTTGATAGAGCGGGAAACACCGGGGAGCTGTTTTTT. This encodes CSVDRAGNTGELFF.

This clone occurred a few times. V and J are TRBV4-2 and TRBJ2-1; maybe TRBD2 (5 bases). The V end was cut by 3 bases, the J end by 7 bases, with 16 bases between. The CDR3 consists of 15 residues. CDR1 LGHNA and CDR2 YNFKEQ come from the germline V gene. The CDR3 coding sequence is TGTGCCAGCAGCCACCGCCCCGGGATAGCTAATGAGCAGTTCTTC. Amino acids: CASSHRPGIANEQFF.

This chain links TRBV7-9 with TRBJ2-7, with D perhaps being TRBD1 or TRBD2 (5 bases each). CDR3 size: 14 residues. V was cut by 6 bases and J by 3 bases, with 15 bases left in between. The V gene's germline CDR1 is SEHNR and CDR2 FQNEAQ (reference sequence). This CDR3 is CASRPSGTFYEQYF. Written as DNA, the CDR3 is TGTGCCAGCAGACCATCCGGGACCTTCTACGAGCAGTACTTC.